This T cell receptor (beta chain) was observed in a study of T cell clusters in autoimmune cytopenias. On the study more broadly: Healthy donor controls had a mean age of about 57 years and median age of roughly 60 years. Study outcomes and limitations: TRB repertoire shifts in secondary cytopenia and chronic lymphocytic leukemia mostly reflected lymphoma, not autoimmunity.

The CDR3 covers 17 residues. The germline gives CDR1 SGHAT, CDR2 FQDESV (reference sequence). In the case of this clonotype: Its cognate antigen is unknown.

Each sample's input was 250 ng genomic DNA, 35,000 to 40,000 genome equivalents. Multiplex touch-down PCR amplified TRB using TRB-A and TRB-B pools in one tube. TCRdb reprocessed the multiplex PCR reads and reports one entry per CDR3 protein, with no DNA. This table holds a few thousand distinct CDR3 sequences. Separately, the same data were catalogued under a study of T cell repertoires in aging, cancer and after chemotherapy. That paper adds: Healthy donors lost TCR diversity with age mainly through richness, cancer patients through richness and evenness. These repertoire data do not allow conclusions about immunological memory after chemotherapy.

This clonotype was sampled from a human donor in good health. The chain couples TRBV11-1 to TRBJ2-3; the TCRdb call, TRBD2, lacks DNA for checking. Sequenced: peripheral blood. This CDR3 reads CASSQRTSGGRSDTQYF.